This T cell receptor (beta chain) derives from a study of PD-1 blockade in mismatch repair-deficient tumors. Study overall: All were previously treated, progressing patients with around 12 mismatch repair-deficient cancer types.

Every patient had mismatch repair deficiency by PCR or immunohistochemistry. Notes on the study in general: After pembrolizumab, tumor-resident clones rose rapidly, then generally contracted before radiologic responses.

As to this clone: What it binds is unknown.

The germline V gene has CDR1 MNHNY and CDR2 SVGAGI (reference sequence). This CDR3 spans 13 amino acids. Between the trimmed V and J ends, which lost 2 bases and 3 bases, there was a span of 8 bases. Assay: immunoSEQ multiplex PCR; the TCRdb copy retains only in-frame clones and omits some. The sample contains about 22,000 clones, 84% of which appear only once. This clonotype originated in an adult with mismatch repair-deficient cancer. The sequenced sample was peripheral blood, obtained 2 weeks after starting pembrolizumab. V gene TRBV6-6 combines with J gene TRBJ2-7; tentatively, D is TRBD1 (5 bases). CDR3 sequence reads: CASSYGHHYEQYF. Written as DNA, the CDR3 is TGTGCCAGCAGTTACGGACACCACTACGAGCAGTACTTC.